This TCR beta chain was observed in a study of T cell responses to AZD1222 COVID-19 vaccine. With regard to this clone: No antigen is known for it.

Assay: immunoSEQ multiplex PCR; the TCRdb copy retains only in-frame clones and omits some. The table includes about 97,000 clones, around nine tenths detected once. General observations from the study: The study found Spike-specific TCR breadth and depth rose after two AZD1222 doses. It should be noted that donors were predominantly white British and more often female, and clonal diversity was possibly underestimated. Unmutated variant regions are reportedly targeted by nearly half of spike-specific TCRs. Baseline testing showed seropositivity in only a handful of AZD1222 recipients.

This CDR3 spans 15 amino acids. V gave up 8 bases and J gave up 1 base, with 17 bases separating them. The germline V gene encodes CDR1 MDHEN and CDR2 SYDVKM. The chain employs TRBV28 and TRBJ1-1, with D possibly TRBD1 on 6 matching bases. Sequences were derived from peripheral blood, sampled on day 0 of AZD1222 vaccination. This receptor was obtained from an adult in good health. CDR3 nucleotide sequence: TGTGCCAGCGCATCTAACCAAGGGGGGAACACTGAAGCTTTCTTT. It codes for CASASNQGGNTEAFF.